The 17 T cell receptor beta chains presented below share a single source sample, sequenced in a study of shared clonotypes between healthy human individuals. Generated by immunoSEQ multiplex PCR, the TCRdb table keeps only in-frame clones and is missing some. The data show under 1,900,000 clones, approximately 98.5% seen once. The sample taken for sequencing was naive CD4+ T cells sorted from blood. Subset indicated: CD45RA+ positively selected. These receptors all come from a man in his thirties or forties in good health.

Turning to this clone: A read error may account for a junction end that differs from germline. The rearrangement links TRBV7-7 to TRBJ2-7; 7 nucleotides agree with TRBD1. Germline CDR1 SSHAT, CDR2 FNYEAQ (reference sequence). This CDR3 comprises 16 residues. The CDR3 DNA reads TGTGCTAGCAGCTTAGACGACAGGGAGCCCTCCTACGAGCAGTACTTC. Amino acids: CASSLDDREPSYEQYF.

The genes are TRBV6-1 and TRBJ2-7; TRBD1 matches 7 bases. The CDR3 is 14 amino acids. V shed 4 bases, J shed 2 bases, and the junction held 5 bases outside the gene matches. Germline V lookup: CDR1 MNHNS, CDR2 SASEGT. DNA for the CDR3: TGTGCCAGCAGTGTTCAAACAGGGGCCTACGAGCAGTACTTC. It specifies CASSVQTGAYEQYF.

The CDR3 sequence: CASGLKGLTLGNTIYF. The CDR3, as DNA: TGTGCCAGCGGTCTCAAGGGGCTCACTCTGGGAAACACCATATATTTT. This chain uses TRBV2 with TRBJ1-3; a weak D match, TRBD1 (5 bases). The CDR3 is 16 residues long. Trimming removed 8 bases from V and 4 bases from J, with 21 bases in between. Germline V gene lookup returns CDR1 SNHLY and CDR2 FYNNEI.

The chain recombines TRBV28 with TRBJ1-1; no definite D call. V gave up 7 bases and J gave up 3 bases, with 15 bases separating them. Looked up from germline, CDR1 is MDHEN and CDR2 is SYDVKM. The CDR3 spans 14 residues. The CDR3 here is CASIVPGIYTEAFF. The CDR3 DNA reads TGTGCCAGCATTGTGCCGGGAATTTACACTGAAGCTTTCTTT.

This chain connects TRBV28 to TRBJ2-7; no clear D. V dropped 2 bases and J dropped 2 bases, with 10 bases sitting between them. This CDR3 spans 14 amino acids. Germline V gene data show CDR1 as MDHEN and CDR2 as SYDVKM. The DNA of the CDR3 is TGTGCCAGCAGTTTACGGGTACCAACCTACGAGCAGTACTTC. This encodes CASSLRVPTYEQYF.

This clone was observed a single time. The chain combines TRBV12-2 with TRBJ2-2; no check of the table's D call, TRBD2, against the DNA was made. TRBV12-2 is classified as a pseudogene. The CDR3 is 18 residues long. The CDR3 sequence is CASRLVPHTRRNTGELFF. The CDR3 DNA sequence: TGTGCAAGTCGCTTAGTCCCCCACACGAGGAGAAACACCGGGGAGCTGTTTTTT.

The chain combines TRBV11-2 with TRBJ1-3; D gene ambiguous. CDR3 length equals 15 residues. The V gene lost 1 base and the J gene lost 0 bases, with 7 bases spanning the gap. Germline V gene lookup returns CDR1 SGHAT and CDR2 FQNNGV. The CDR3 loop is CASSLGRRSGNTIYF. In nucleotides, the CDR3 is TGTGCCAGCAGCTTAGGGCGCCGCTCTGGAAACACCATATATTTT.

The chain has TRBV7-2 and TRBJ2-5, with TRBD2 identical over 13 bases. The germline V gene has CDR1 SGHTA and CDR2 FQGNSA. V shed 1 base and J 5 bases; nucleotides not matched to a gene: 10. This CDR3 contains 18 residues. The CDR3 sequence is CASSLGLAGGRRRETQYF. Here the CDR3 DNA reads TGTGCCAGCAGCTTAGGACTAGCGGGAGGCAGGCGTCGGGAGACCCAGTACTTC.

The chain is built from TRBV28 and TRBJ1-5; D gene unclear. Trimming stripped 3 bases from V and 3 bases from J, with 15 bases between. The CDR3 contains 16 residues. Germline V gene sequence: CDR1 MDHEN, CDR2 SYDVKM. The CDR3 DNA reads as TGTGCCAGCAGTTTTAACGGTGGGAGCCCCAATCAGCCCCAGCATTTT. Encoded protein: CASSFNGGSPNQPQHF.

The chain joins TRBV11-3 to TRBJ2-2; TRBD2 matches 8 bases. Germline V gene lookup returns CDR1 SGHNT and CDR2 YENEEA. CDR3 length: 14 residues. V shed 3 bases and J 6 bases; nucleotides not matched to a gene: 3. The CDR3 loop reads CASSFTSGPGELFF. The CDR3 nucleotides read TGTGCCAGCAGCTTTACTAGCGGTCCCGGGGAGCTGTTTTTT.

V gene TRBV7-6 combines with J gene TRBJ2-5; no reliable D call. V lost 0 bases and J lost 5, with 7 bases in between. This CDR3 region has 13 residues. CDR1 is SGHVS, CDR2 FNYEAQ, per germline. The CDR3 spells CASSLAGRETQYF. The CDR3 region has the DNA TGTGCCAGCAGCTTAGCGGGTAGGGAGACCCAGTACTTC.

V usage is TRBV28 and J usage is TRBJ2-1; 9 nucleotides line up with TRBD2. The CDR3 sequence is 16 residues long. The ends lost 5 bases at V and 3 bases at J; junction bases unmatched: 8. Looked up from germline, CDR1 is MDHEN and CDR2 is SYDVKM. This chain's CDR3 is CASSPLPSGNYNEQFF. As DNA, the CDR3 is TGTGCCAGCAGTCCCCTCCCTAGCGGGAACTACAATGAGCAGTTCTTC.

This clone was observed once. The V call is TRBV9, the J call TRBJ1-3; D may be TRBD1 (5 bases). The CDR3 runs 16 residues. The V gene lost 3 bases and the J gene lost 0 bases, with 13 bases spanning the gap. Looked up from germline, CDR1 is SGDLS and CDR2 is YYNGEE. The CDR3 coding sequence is TGTGCCAGCAGCGGATACAGGACCAGCTCTGGAAACACCATATATTTT. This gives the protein CASSGYRTSSGNTIYF. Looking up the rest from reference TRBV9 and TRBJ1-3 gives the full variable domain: DSGVTQTPKHLITATGQRVTLRCSPRSGDLSVYWYQQSLDQGLQFLIQYYNGEERAKGNILERFSAQQFPDLHSELNLSSLELGDSALYFCASSGYRTSSGNTIYFGEGSWLTVV.

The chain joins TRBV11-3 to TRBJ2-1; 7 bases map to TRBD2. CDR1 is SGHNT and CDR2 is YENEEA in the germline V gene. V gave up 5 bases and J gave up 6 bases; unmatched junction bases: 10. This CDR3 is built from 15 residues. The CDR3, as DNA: TGTGCCAGCAGCCGCGGGGGAGCGGGGCTCAATGAGCAGTTCTTC. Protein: CASSRGGAGLNEQFF. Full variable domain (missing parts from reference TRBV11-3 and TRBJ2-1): EAGVVQSPRYKIIEKKQPVAFWCNPISGHNTLYWYLQNLGQGPELLIRYENEEAVDDSQLPKDRFSAERLKGVDSTLKIQPAELGDSAVYLCASSRGGAGLNEQFFGPGTRLTVL.

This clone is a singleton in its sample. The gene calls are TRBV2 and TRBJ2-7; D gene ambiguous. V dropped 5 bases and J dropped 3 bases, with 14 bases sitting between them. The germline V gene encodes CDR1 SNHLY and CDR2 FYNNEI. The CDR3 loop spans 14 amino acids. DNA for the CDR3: TGTGCCAGCAGTCCACTCGCCACAGTCTACGAGCAGTACTTC. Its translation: CASSPLATVYEQYF.

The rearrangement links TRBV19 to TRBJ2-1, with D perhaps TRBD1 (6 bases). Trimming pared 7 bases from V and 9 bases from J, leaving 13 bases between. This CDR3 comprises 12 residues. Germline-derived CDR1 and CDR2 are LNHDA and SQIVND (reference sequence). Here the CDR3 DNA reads TGTGCCAGTACCTCAGGGGCGGTTGAGCAGTTCTTC. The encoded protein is CASTSGAVEQFF.

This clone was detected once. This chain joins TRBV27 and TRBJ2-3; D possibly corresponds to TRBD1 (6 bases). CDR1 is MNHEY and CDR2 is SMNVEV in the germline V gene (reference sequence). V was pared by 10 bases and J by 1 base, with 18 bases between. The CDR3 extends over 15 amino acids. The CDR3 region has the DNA TGTGCCACCGGACAGACCCCTCTCGGCACAGATACGCAGTATTTT. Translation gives CATGQTPLGTDTQYF.